One and the same sample provided the 2 T cell receptor beta chains below, sequenced in a study of blood T cells in healthy people across ages. Combining a sample-barcoded 5' primer with a J-beta primer mix, a second PCR ran for 7 to 11 cycles. TCRdb processed the 5' RACE reads anew with MiXCR; each CDR3 protein has one entry. Seen here are 800,000 or so distinct CDR3 sequences, about 45% observed once, and the top ten hold about a sixth. Sequencing was carried out using blood. These receptors originate from a man older than 75 in good health.

V and J are TRBV7-9 and TRBJ1-1, with TRBD1 matching over 8 bases. This CDR3 has 12 amino acids. Germline V gives CDR1 SEHNR, CDR2 FQNEAQ (reference sequence). Trimming took 11 bases from V and 4 from J; bases not matched to a gene: 6. This chain's CDR3 is CAGQGEGTEAFF. The CDR3 coding sequence is TGTGCCGGACAGGGTGAGGGCACTGAAGCTTTCTTT.

This chain joins TRBV7-2 and TRBJ2-7, with a tentative D call TRBD2 (6 bases). Trimming cost V 1 base and J 2 bases, with 12 bases left between them. Germline CDR1 SGHTA, CDR2 FQGNSA. The CDR3 spans 15 residues. In nucleotides, the CDR3 is TGTGCCAGCAGCTTAGATCCTAGCGTCACCTACGAGCAGTACTTC. Residues: CASSLDPSVTYEQYF.